This T cell receptor (beta chain) appears in the sequencing data of a study of naive CD8 T cells in extremely preterm neonates. Healthy children aged roughly 16-56 months having elective surgery, and healthy nonsmoking adults, gave blood. Live Annexin V-negative naive CD3+CD8+CD45RA+CCR7+ T cells were sorted. Remarks on this clone: Its antigen is not known.

V shed 3 bases and J 10 bases; nucleotides not matched to a gene: 12. The CDR3 consists of 16 residues. CDR1 and CDR2 (germline): LNHDA, SQIVND (reference sequence). Study-level findings and limits: Preterm neonates shared more CDR3 nucleotide sequences (about 2.5%) than older groups. Preterm neonate repertoires were significantly less rich by iChao1 than others.

Some clones are missing from TCRdb's copy, which holds only in-frame ones; the method was immunoSEQ multiplex PCR. Among about 5,100 clones, 95% to 98% were seen once, and the ten largest hold roughly 0.59%. The sequence was obtained from a human donor in good health. What was sequenced was naive CD8+ T cells from blood. The chain is built from TRBV19 and TRBJ2-1, with 10 bases matching TRBD2. CDR3 nucleotide sequence: TGTGCCAGTAGTATGGAGGGGCTAGCGGGAGCATGGGAGCAGTTCTTC. The encoded protein is CASSMEGLAGAWEQFF.